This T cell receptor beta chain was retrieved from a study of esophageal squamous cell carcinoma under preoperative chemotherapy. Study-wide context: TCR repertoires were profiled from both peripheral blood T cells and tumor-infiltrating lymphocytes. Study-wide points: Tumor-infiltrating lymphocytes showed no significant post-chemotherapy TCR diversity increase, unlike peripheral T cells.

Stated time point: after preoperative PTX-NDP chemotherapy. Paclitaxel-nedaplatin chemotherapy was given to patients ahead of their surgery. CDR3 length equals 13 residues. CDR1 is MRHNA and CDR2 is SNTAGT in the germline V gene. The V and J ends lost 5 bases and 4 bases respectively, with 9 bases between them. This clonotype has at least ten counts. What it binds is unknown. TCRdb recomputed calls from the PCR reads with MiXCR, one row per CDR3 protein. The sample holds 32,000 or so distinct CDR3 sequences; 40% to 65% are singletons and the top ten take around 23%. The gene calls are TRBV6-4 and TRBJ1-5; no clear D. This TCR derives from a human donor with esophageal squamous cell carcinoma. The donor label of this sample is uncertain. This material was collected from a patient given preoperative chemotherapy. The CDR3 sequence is CASSKGENQPQHF. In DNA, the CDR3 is TGTGCCAGCAGTAAAGGAGAAAATCAGCCCCAGCATTTT.